This T cell receptor beta chain was observed in a study of blood T cell repertoires in COVID-19. Study summary: From T cells, B-cell-depleted T cells, or PBMCs came the material, which was cDNA or gDNA.

Study members were between about 18 and 90 years old and lived in some 22 US regions. Cohort placement rested on clinical history that participants reported themselves. As processed by the authors: The authors estimated nucleated cell counts from reference gene primer amplification. Using immunoSEQ multiplex PCR, the repertoire was profiled, and TCRdb retains in-frame clones only, with some absent. The D gene and trimming were derived from the DNA, and the V and J assignments and clone size from that table. The sample comprises about 220,000 clones, roughly four fifths of which are singletons, and 1.3% rests with the top ten. Sequencing was done on a sample of PBMCs or T cells enriched from blood (not recorded which). This TCR was sampled from a middle-aged woman with acute COVID-19.

CDR3 in DNA: TGCAGCGTTGCGGCAGGGGGGAGCTCACCCCTCCACTTT. Translating gives CSVAAGGSSPLHF. The chain is built from TRBV29-1 and TRBJ1-6; 7 bases agree with TRBD1. Per the germline V gene, CDR1 is SQVTM and CDR2 is ANQGSEA. This CDR3 is built from 13 residues. The V and J ends lost 4 bases and 10 bases, in that order; junction bases with no gene match: 7.